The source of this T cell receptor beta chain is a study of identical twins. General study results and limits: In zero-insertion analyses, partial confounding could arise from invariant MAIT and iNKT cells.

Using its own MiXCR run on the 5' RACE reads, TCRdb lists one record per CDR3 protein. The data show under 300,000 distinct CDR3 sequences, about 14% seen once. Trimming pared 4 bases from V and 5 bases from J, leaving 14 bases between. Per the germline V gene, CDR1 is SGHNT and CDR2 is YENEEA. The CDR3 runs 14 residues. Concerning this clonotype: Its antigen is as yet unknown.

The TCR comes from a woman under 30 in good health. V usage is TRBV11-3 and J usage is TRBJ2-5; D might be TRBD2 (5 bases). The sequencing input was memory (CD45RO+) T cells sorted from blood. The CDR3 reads CASSSDRDAETQYF. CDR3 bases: TGTGCCAGCAGCTCTGACCGGGATGCGGAGACCCAGTACTTC.